This T cell receptor (beta chain) emerged from a study of blood T cell repertoires in COVID-19. Study at large: COVID-19 samples collected from the United States, Italy and Spain covered acute and convalescent phases.

Trimming removed 3 bases at V and 0 bases at J, with 11 bases between. The CDR3 contains 16 residues. Looked up from germline, CDR1 is SGHAT and CDR2 is FQNNGV. This clone was recorded only once. Libraries were prepared by immunoSEQ multiplex PCR; TCRdb keeps only in-frame clonotypes and omits some of them. The sample has approximately 210,000 clones; 81% are singletons. The study assigned cohorts using participant-reported clinical history. Sequenced material: PBMCs or T cells enriched from blood (not recorded which). This sequence was found in a woman aged 45-65 years with acute COVID-19. The chain couples TRBV11-2 to TRBJ2-2; D unclear. The CDR3 region is CASSFLRFANTGELFF. CDR3 DNA sequence: TGTGCCAGCAGCTTTCTTCGGTTCGCGAACACCGGGGAGCTGTTTTTT.